This T cell receptor beta chain was retrieved from a study of T-cell reconstitution after alpha-beta-depleted transplantation in children. There are 16 residues in the CDR3. CDR1 SGHAT and CDR2 FQNNGV come from the germline V gene. The V end lost 2 bases, the J end lost 1 base, and 14 bases lay between the germline ends. Preparing the TCRbeta library involved the use of unique molecular identifiers. TCRdb reprocessed the PCR reads via MiXCR and lists one record per CDR3 protein. The sample lists 900,000 or so distinct CDR3 sequences; roughly 15% were seen once. The chain has TRBV11-2 and TRBJ2-5; perhaps D is TRBD1 or TRBD2 (5 bases each). The source was PBMCs, mostly from graft donor cells, collected 360 days after TCRalphabeta/CD19-depleted stem cell transplant. This TCR was recovered from a male patient aged 5 to 17 who had a stem cell transplant for acute lymphoblastic leukemia, so the T cells may come from the graft donor. CDR3 sequence: CASSLLGTITQETQYF. The CDR3, as DNA: TGTGCCAGCAGCTTATTAGGGACCATTACCCAAGAGACCCAGTACTTC.